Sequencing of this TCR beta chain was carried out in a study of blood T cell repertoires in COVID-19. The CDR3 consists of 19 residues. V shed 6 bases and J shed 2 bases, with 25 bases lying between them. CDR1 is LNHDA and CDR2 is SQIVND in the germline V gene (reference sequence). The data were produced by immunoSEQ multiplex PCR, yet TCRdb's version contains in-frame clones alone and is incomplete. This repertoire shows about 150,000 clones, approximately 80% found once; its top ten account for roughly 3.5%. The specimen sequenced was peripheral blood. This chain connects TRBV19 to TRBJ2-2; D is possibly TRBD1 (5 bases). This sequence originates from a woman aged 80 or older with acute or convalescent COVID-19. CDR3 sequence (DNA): TGTGCCAGTAGCACACCTGCACCCTTCCAGGGCATCAACACCGGGGAGCTGTTTTTT. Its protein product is CASSTPAPFQGINTGELFF.